One and the same sample provided the 21 T cell receptor beta chains below, sequenced in a study of cytomegalovirus exposure and HLA in healthy donors. 13 Jbeta primers and 60 Vbeta primers were used for the PCR. Here immunoSEQ multiplex PCR was the method, and the copy in TCRdb shows in-frame clones only, minus some. The sample has some 180,000 clones; approximately 70% are singletons. Sequenced material: PBMCs. Source of these receptors: a woman between 18 and 29 years old in good health and CMV-seropositive.

This chain connects TRBV5-6 to TRBJ1-1, with 8 bases identical to TRBD1. The J segment lost 3 bases and the V segment lost 6 bases, leaving 13 bases of the junction unmatched. Germline CDR1 SGHDT, CDR2 YYEEEE. The CDR3 consists of 16 residues. The CDR3 region has the DNA TGTGCCAGCAATCTCGTAGACAGGGGACGGGACACTGAAGCTTTCTTT. It codes for CASNLVDRGRDTEAFF.

The V and J genes are TRBV4-3 and TRBJ2-1, with TRBD2 matching 7 bases. CDR1 is LGHNA and CDR2 is YSLEER in the germline V gene. The CDR3 loop spans 14 amino acids. Germline trimming cut 5 bases from V and 4 bases from J; bases unmatched to any gene: 5. The CDR3 loop is CASSARLAYNEQFF. The CDR3 region has the DNA TGCGCCAGCAGCGCTCGACTAGCTTACAATGAGCAGTTCTTC.

The rearrangement uses TRBV6-5 and TRBJ2-5, with TRBD2 matching over 8 bases. Near its end, the DNA agrees better with TRBJ2-7, so the J call may be wrong. Germline CDR1 and CDR2: MNHEY and SVGAGI. The CDR3 is 15 residues long. CDR3 in DNA: TGTGCCAGCAGTTACTCCTCTGGACTAGCTTCCGAGCAGTACTTC. The encoded protein is CASSYSSGLASEQYF.

The chain is built from TRBV5-4 and TRBJ2-7; 11 bases are a match to TRBD2. The CDR3 sequence is 15 residues long. Germline V gives CDR1 SGHNT, CDR2 YYREEE (reference sequence). V lost 1 base, J lost 3 bases, and 3 bases stayed unmatched. In DNA, the CDR3 is TGTGCCAGCAGCTTGTCGACTAGCGGGGACTACGAGCAGTACTTC. It yields the protein CASSLSTSGDYEQYF.

This chain links TRBV5-4 with TRBJ2-7; 13 bases align to TRBD2. This CDR3 is 15 amino acids long. Trimming cost V 4 bases and J 3 bases; bases outside gene matches: 4. The germline V gene has CDR1 SGHNT and CDR2 YYREEE (reference sequence). DNA for the CDR3: TGTGCCAGCAGCCATGGACTAGCGGGGGACTACGAGCAGTACTTC. Protein product: CASSHGLAGDYEQYF.

V gene TRBV7-9 combines with J gene TRBJ2-1, with TRBD2 as a possible D gene (5 bases). V was cut by 11 bases and J by 10 bases, with 15 bases left in between. Germline CDR1 and CDR2: SEHNR and FQNEAQ (reference sequence). CDR3 size: 11 residues. In DNA, the CDR3 is TGTGCCTGCCGGCGGCAGCGGGAGCAGTTCTTC. Encoded protein: CACRRQREQFF.

The chain combines TRBV19 with TRBJ2-1, with TRBD2 identical over 8 bases. The CDR3 is 14 residues long. J was trimmed by 9 bases and V by 7 bases; bases with no gene match: 11. Germline V gene lookup returns CDR1 LNHDA and CDR2 SQIVND (reference sequence). CDR3 loop: CASTAGGGRREQFF. The CDR3 nucleotides are TGTGCCAGTACTGCCGGGGGGGGCAGGCGTGAGCAGTTCTTC.

The J gene is TRBJ2-3, the V gene TRBV2, with D perhaps matching TRBD2 (6 bases). CDR1 and CDR2 (germline): SNHLY, FYNNEI. The CDR3 covers 12 residues. The germline V and J ends were trimmed by 6 bases and 5 bases, with 9 bases remaining between them. The CDR3 coding sequence is TGTGCCAGCAGGGCTAGCGTAGATACGCAGTATTTT. Translation: CASRASVDTQYF.

J is TRBJ2-2 and V is TRBV9; TRBD1 aligns across 8 bases. CDR3 size: 16 residues. Germline CDR1 reads SGDLS; CDR2 reads YYNGEE. V lost 1 base and J lost 5; bases outside the gene matches: 7. The CDR3 DNA is TGTGCCAGCAGCGTAACCAGGGGGCGCGGGACCGGGGAGCTGTTTTTT. It translates to CASSVTRGRGTGELFF.

This chain links TRBV5-1 with TRBJ1-3, with TRBD1 identical over 8 bases. The CDR3 has 14 amino acids. The V gene end was trimmed by 4 bases and the J gene end by 0 bases; junction bases not matched to a gene: 0. Germline V lookup: CDR1 SGHRS, CDR2 YFSETQ. The CDR3 DNA is TGCGCCAGCAGCACAGGGGGCTCTGGAAACACCATATATTTT. Translation: CASSTGGSGNTIYF.

The rearrangement uses TRBV4-1 and TRBJ2-5; possibly TRBD1 for D (6 bases). The CDR3 length is 15 residues. Trimming pared 6 bases from V and 0 bases from J, leaving 14 bases between. Per germline, CDR1 MGHRA and CDR2 YSYEKL. CDR3 nucleotides: TGCGCCAGCAGGAAGGACAGAAGGAACCAAGAGACCCAGTACTTC. Translating it yields CASRKDRRNQETQYF.

This clone was seen a single time. The chain joins TRBV5-6 to TRBJ1-2; TRBD1 matches 8 bases. The CDR3 is 12 amino acids. The V gene's germline CDR1 is SGHDT and CDR2 YYEEEE. V was clipped by 6 bases and J by 7 bases; unmatched bases: 5. Here the CDR3 DNA reads TGTGCCAGCAACACAGGGGGATCTGGCTACACCTTC. It specifies CASNTGGSGYTF.

This clone was detected only once. This chain joins TRBV5-6 and TRBJ1-2, with TRBD1 matching 7 bases. In germline, CDR1 is SGHDT, CDR2 YYEEEE. The CDR3 length is 15 residues. V was pared by 4 bases and J by 4 bases, with 10 bases of the junction left unmatched. CDR3 region: CASSLDRLVSYGYTF. CDR3 in DNA: TGTGCCAGCAGCCTGGACAGGCTCGTTAGCTATGGCTACACCTTC. The full variable domain, in which reference TRBV5-6 and TRBJ1-2 provide the parts outside the CDR3, is DAGVTQSPTHLIKTRGQQVTLRCSPKSGHDTVSWYQQALGQGPQFIFQYYEEEERQRGNFPDRFSGHQFPNYSSELNVNALLLGDSALYLCASSLDRLVSYGYTFGSGTRLTVV.

This chain links TRBV10-1 with TRBJ1-2; unclear D gene. The V and J ends lost 4 bases and 4 bases respectively, with 4 bases between them. This CDR3 has 11 amino acids. CDR1 and CDR2 (germline): WNHNN, SYGVQD (reference sequence). This chain's CDR3 is CASSGPYGYTF. The CDR3 nucleotides read TGCGCCAGCAGTGGGCCCTATGGCTACACCTTC.

Here the CDR3 DNA reads TGTGCCAGCAGCGAATCTCGGGGGGACCCGCAGTATTTT. Encoded protein: CASSESRGDPQYF. The genes are TRBV9 and TRBJ2-3; 7 bases fit TRBD2. This CDR3 comprises 13 residues. V lost 3 bases, J lost 10 bases, and 8 bases stayed unmatched. Per germline, CDR1 SGDLS and CDR2 YYNGEE.

V is TRBV6-1 and J is TRBJ1-4; 7 bases line up with TRBD1. The CDR3 covers 12 residues. The V and J ends lost 4 bases and 8 bases, in that order; junction bases with no gene match: 1. The germline V gene encodes CDR1 MNHNS and CDR2 SASEGT. CDR3 protein: CASSATGEKLFF. CDR3 sequence (DNA): TGTGCCAGCAGTGCGACAGGGGAAAAACTGTTTTTT.

This clone has just a few counts. CDR3 DNA: TGCGCCAGCAGCTTGGCGGGGGTCTTGGGACAGGGAGAAGGCATGAACACTGAAGCTTTCTTT. Translated: CASSLAGVLGQGEGMNTEAFF. This chain uses TRBV5-1 with TRBJ1-1; 9 nucleotides agree with TRBD1. V shed 0 bases, J shed 0 bases, and the junction held 18 bases outside the gene matches. The CDR3 is 21 amino acids. Germline CDR1 SGHRS, CDR2 YFSETQ. Looking up the rest from reference TRBV5-1 and TRBJ1-1 gives the full variable domain: KAGVTQTPRYLIKTRGQQVTLSCSPISGHRSVSWYQQTPGQGLQFLFEYFSETQRNKGNFPGRFSGRQFSNSRSEMNVSTLELGDSALYLCASSLAGVLGQGEGMNTEAFFGQGTRLTVV.

The chain has TRBV6-5 and TRBJ1-2, with 8 bases fitting TRBD1. The CDR3 covers 13 residues. CDR1 and CDR2 from the germline V gene are MNHEY and SVGAGI. V was clipped by 6 bases and J by 5 bases; unmatched bases: 5. CDR3 bases: TGTGCCAGCAGAACGGACAGGGAGTATGGCTACACCTTC. Its protein is CASRTDREYGYTF.

For the CDR3, the DNA is TGTGCCAGCCGGGCGGCGGGGCGCAATGAGCAGTTCTTC. This codes for CASRAAGRNEQFF. The chain combines TRBV6-1 with TRBJ2-1; perhaps TRBD2 as D (6 bases). The ends were cut back, 8 bases at V and 6 bases at J, with 14 bases in the middle. In germline, CDR1 is MNHNS, CDR2 SASEGT. The CDR3 has 13 amino acids.

V is TRBV19 and J is TRBJ1-2; the match to TRBD1 covers 7 bases. V gave up 5 bases and J gave up 1 base; unmatched junction bases: 7. CDR1 is LNHDA and CDR2 is SQIVND in the germline V gene (reference sequence). The CDR3 is 15 residues long. This chain's CDR3 is CASSPPQGFNYGYTF. The DNA of the CDR3 is TGTGCCAGTAGTCCTCCACAGGGGTTTAACTATGGCTACACCTTC.

As regards this clone: The same CDR3 is also encoded by other DNA sequences in this sample. The chain uses TRBV5-1 and TRBJ2-2; D perhaps matches TRBD2 (6 bases). Germline V lookup: CDR1 SGHRS, CDR2 YFSETQ. The CDR3 length is 14 residues. Trimming took 3 bases from V and 4 from J, leaving 10 bases between them. CDR3 sequence reads: CASSSTSFTGELFF. The CDR3 DNA reads TGCGCCAGCAGCTCCACTAGCTTCACCGGGGAGCTGTTTTTT.